Listed here are 29 T cell receptor beta chains from one sample, sequenced in a study of beta chain features in type 1 diabetes. Antigens for these TCRs are unknown. TCRB transcripts that were expressed got sequenced, as all of the isolated RNA had been reverse transcribed. Using immunoSEQ multiplex PCR, the repertoire was profiled, and TCRdb retains in-frame clones only, with some absent. This table has around 710,000 clones, around 12% appearing once. Findings of the study overall: All four CD4+ subsets from Type 1 diabetes patients carried moderately but significantly shorter TCRB CDR3s.

The sequenced material came from naive CD4+ T cells from blood. These TCRs come from a man aged 30-40 years with type 1 diabetes.

This chain links TRBV6-5 with TRBJ2-2; D is unclear. V was clipped by 2 bases and J by 0 bases, with 7 bases between them. The CDR3 loop spans 15 amino acids. The germline V gene has CDR1 MNHEY and CDR2 SVGAGI. The CDR3 sequence is CASSYGSTNTGELFF. In DNA, the CDR3 is TGTGCCAGCAGTTACGGCAGTACGAACACCGGGGAGCTGTTTTTT.

This clone was seen only a few times. In the same sample, other DNA sequences code for this CDR3. The chain carries TRBV7-9 and TRBJ1-4; D gene ambiguous. CDR1 is SEHNR, CDR2 FQNEAQ, per germline (reference sequence). This CDR3 spans 14 amino acids. The V and J ends lost 2 bases and 0 bases respectively, with 4 bases between them. This CDR3 is CASSLTSTNEKLFF. The CDR3 region has the DNA TGTGCCAGCAGCTTAACCTCAACTAATGAAAAACTGTTTTTT.

This clone was picked up a small number of times. This chain uses TRBV28 with TRBJ1-5; TRBD1 matches 8 bases. CDR1 is MDHEN and CDR2 is SYDVKM in the germline V gene. This CDR3 is built from 14 residues. The J segment lost 2 bases and the V segment lost 8 bases, leaving 5 bases of the junction unmatched. The CDR3 coding sequence is TGTGCCAGCCACTCGGGACAGGGCAATCAGCCCCAGCATTTT. It is translated as CASHSGQGNQPQHF.

This clone was observed a handful of times. The chain uses TRBV2 and TRBJ2-7; perhaps TRBD1 as D (6 bases). The CDR3 extends over 15 amino acids. Germline assignment: CDR1 SNHLY and CDR2 FYNNEI. V lost 3 bases to trimming and J lost 3 bases, with 15 bases between them. CDR3 sequence reads: CASSEGQGSYYEQYF. The CDR3, as DNA: TGTGCCAGCAGTGAGGGGCAGGGGTCCTACTACGAGCAGTACTTC.

The J gene is TRBJ2-5, the V gene TRBV28; 9 bases fit TRBD2. Germline CDR1 MDHEN, CDR2 SYDVKM. Trimming removed 1 base from V and 3 bases from J; junction bases left unmatched: 0. The CDR3 has 14 amino acids. DNA of the CDR3: TGTGCCAGCAGTTTATCTAGCGGGGAAGAGACCCAGTACTTC. Translated: CASSLSSGEETQYF.

There are a few counts of this clone. V gene TRBV6-1 combines with J gene TRBJ1-5, with 9 bases that match TRBD1. This CDR3 is built from 14 residues. Germline trimming cut 3 bases from V and 9 bases from J; bases unmatched to any gene: 6. The germline V gene encodes CDR1 MNHNS and CDR2 SASEGT. The CDR3 protein is CASSDQGQGLPQHF. The DNA of the CDR3 is TGTGCCAGCAGTGATCAGGGACAGGGATTGCCCCAGCATTTT.

The CDR3 DNA sequence: TGCGCCAGCAGCTTGCGCAGTACCGACACCGGGGAGCTGTTTTTT. Its protein product is CASSLRSTDTGELFF. The chain links TRBV5-1 to TRBJ2-2; no clear D. V was shortened by 1 base and J by 3 bases, with 10 bases between the two germline ends. The CDR3 has 15 residues. Germline CDR1 is SGHRS and CDR2 is YFSETQ.

As for this clone: Relative to the germline gene, one junction end is altered; a read error may explain this. The chain carries TRBV7-2 and TRBJ2-7, with 7 bases fitting TRBD2. Germline V lookup: CDR1 SGHTA, CDR2 FQGNSA. This CDR3 is 12 amino acids long. CDR3 protein: CASLESGTIPFF. Here the CDR3 DNA reads TGTGCCAGCCTGGAATCCGGGACTATCCCTTTCTTC.

This clone was seen more than once but under ten times. The J gene is TRBJ2-5, the V gene TRBV7-2; D unclear. CDR3 length equals 15 residues. Germline V gene data show CDR1 as SGHTA and CDR2 as FQGNSA. The V and J ends lost 1 base and 4 bases respectively, with 13 bases between them. CDR3: CASSLGSRVRETQYF. In DNA, the CDR3 is TGTGCCAGCAGCTTAGGTTCCCGGGTTAGAGAGACCCAGTACTTC.

This clone came up a few times. The chain uses TRBV10-3 and TRBJ2-7; D is undetermined. The V end was cut by 1 base, the J end by 0 bases, with 4 bases between. The germline V gene has CDR1 ENHRY and CDR2 SYGVKD. The CDR3 loop spans 13 amino acids. The chain's CDR3 is CAISEYPSYEQYF. In DNA form, the CDR3 reads TGTGCCATCAGTGAGTATCCCTCCTACGAGCAGTACTTC.

This clone was detected only a few times. The same CDR3 arises from other DNA sequences in this sample as well. The chain joins TRBV7-2 to TRBJ1-5, with 8 bases identical to TRBD1. With V trimmed by 5 bases and J by 4 bases, 4 bases remained unmatched. This CDR3 is 14 amino acids long. Germline CDR1 SGHTA, CDR2 FQGNSA. The CDR3: CASSLGQGNQPQHF. CDR3 DNA: TGTGCCAGCAGCCTCGGACAGGGAAATCAGCCCCAGCATTTT.

This chain connects TRBV7-2 to TRBJ2-1, with D perhaps assigned TRBD1 or TRBD2 (5 bases each). Trimming took off 5 bases at V and 10 bases at J, with 15 bases between the two ends. Per the germline V gene, CDR1 is SGHTA and CDR2 is FQGNSA. This CDR3 contains 13 residues. The CDR3 sequence is CASSRLPGPEQFF. The CDR3 DNA sequence: TGTGCCAGCAGCCGACTCCCGGGACCAGAGCAGTTCTTC.

This clone has a handful of counts. The chain is built from TRBV7-2 and TRBJ1-2; 7 nucleotides line up with TRBD1. The junction had 4 bases not matched to a gene; V was cut back by 2 bases and J by 7 bases. This CDR3 is built from 13 residues. The V gene's germline CDR1 is SGHTA and CDR2 FQGNSA. The CDR3 bases are TGTGCCAGCAGCTTAAGACAGGGAGGTGGCTACACCTTC. Its translation: CASSLRQGGGYTF.

The chain couples TRBV29-1 to TRBJ2-2; D is ambiguous. CDR3 length: 12 residues. Germline lookup yields CDR1 SQVTM and CDR2 ANQGSEA. The V and J ends lost 2 bases and 6 bases respectively, with 7 bases between them. DNA for the CDR3: TGCAGCGTTGAATTAGAGTCCGGGGAGCTGTTTTTT. Translated: CSVELESGELFF.

The chain employs TRBV7-2 and TRBJ2-6; 10 bases align to TRBD2. The CDR3 covers 18 residues. Trimming took 2 bases from V and 0 from J; bases not matched to a gene: 4. Germline assignment: CDR1 SGHTA and CDR2 FQGNSA. The CDR3 is CASSLPLAGASGANVLTF. CDR3 sequence (DNA): TGTGCCAGCAGCTTACCGCTAGCGGGGGCCTCTGGGGCCAACGTCCTGACTTTC.

V and J are TRBV29-1 and TRBJ1-2; D uncertain. Germline lookup yields CDR1 SQVTM and CDR2 ANQGSEA. Trimming cost V 3 bases and J 0 bases, with 17 bases left between them. The length of the CDR3 is 16 residues. CDR3 loop: CSVDPSPHRANYGYTF. The CDR3 nucleotides read TGCAGCGTTGACCCAAGCCCTCACCGAGCTAACTATGGCTACACCTTC.

The genes are TRBV5-1 and TRBJ2-1; 9 nucleotides align to TRBD2. Unmatched junction bases numbered 5, after V lost 1 base and J lost 6 bases. The germline V gene has CDR1 SGHRS and CDR2 YFSETQ. CDR3 length: 15 residues. CDR3 in amino acids: CASSLSLAGFNEQFF. The CDR3 DNA sequence: TGCGCCAGCAGCTTGAGTCTAGCGGGGTTCAATGAGCAGTTCTTC.

J is TRBJ2-3 and V is TRBV7-2; tentatively, D is TRBD2 (7 bases). Germline lookup yields CDR1 SGHTA and CDR2 FQGNSA. The V gene lost 11 bases and the J gene lost 4 bases, with 13 bases spanning the gap. The CDR3 is made up of 12 amino acids. CDR3 DNA: TGTGCCGGGGGGGGCGTCTCAGATACGCAGTATTTT. The encoded protein is CAGGGVSDTQYF.

A few counts support this clone. The V and J genes are TRBV5-1 and TRBJ2-7, with D perhaps assigned TRBD1 or TRBD2 (6 bases each). Germline V gene data show CDR1 as SGHRS and CDR2 as YFSETQ. The CDR3 runs 15 residues. Trimming shortened V by 0 bases and J by 5 bases, and 15 bases separated the two germline ends. CDR3 sequence: CASSLVGGGRHEQYF. The CDR3 nucleotides are TGCGCCAGCAGCTTGGTGGGGGGCGGCAGGCACGAGCAGTACTTC. Full variable domain (remainder filled in from reference TRBV5-1 and TRBJ2-7): KAGVTQTPRYLIKTRGQQVTLSCSPISGHRSVSWYQQTPGQGLQFLFEYFSETQRNKGNFPGRFSGRQFSNSRSEMNVSTLELGDSALYLCASSLVGGGRHEQYFGPGTRLTVT.

The chain couples TRBV5-1 to TRBJ1-2, with D perhaps TRBD1 (6 bases). CDR1 and CDR2 from the germline V gene are SGHRS and YFSETQ. The V end was cut by 4 bases, the J end by 7 bases, with 11 bases between. The CDR3 has 12 residues. This CDR3 is CASSPDSRGYTF. CDR3 coding DNA: TGCGCCAGCAGCCCGGACAGTCGTGGCTACACCTTC.

The chain couples TRBV30 to TRBJ1-3; D remains ambiguous. The germline V gene has CDR1 GTSNPN and CDR2 SVGIG (reference sequence). V was cut by 4 bases and J by 1 base, with 5 bases left in between. CDR3 length equals 12 residues. The CDR3 loop reads CAWTLSGNTIYF. As DNA, the CDR3 is TGTGCCTGGACCCTTTCTGGAAACACCATATATTTT.

This clone turned up a few times. The chain joins TRBV28 to TRBJ2-7, with 9 bases lining up with TRBD1. CDR3 length: 15 amino acids. With V trimmed by 7 bases and J by 5 bases, 12 bases remained unmatched. Germline CDR1 reads MDHEN; CDR2 reads SYDVKM. This chain's CDR3 is CASTTPGDRAHEQYF. CDR3 in DNA: TGTGCCAGCACCACCCCCGGGGACAGGGCCCACGAGCAGTACTTC.

The V call is TRBV9, the J call TRBJ2-5, with D tentatively TRBD1 (6 bases). The V and J ends lost 0 bases and 1 base respectively, with 19 bases between them. Germline V lookup: CDR1 SGDLS, CDR2 YYNGEE. The CDR3 contains 18 residues. Here the CDR3 reads CASSVAPSASRGQETQYF. Here the CDR3 DNA reads TGTGCCAGCAGCGTAGCCCCCTCGGCGTCCAGGGGCCAAGAGACCCAGTACTTC.

This clone occurred a few times. The V gene is TRBV7-8, the J gene TRBJ1-4; D gene uncertain. V was trimmed by 7 bases and J by 3 bases, leaving 12 bases between them. Germline CDR1 and CDR2: SGHVS and FQNEAQ. The CDR3 totals 14 residues. CDR3 protein: CASNPNGANEKLFF. The DNA of the CDR3 is TGTGCCAGCAACCCCAACGGGGCTAATGAAAAACTGTTTTTT.

V usage is TRBV9 and J usage is TRBJ2-2; D is ambiguous. Germline CDR1 is SGDLS and CDR2 is YYNGEE. The CDR3 is 16 amino acids. The V gene lost 0 bases and the J gene lost 1 base, with 10 bases spanning the gap. For the CDR3, the DNA is TGTGCCAGCAGCGTAGCACCCCCCGGGAACACCGGGGAGCTGTTTTTT. Translated, it gives CASSVAPPGNTGELFF.

The chain couples TRBV11-3 to TRBJ2-7; D is unresolved. The germline V gene has CDR1 SGHNT and CDR2 YENEEA. Trimming cost V 1 base and J 2 bases, with 12 bases left between them. This CDR3 has 15 amino acids. The CDR3 sequence: CASSLAVDLAYEQYF. In nucleotides, the CDR3 is TGTGCCAGCAGCTTAGCCGTCGACTTAGCCTACGAGCAGTACTTC.

This clone has just a few counts. V usage is TRBV7-2 and J usage is TRBJ1-3, with a possible D match to TRBD1 (5 bases). The CDR3 length is 13 residues. V was cut by 2 bases and J by 9 bases, with 11 bases left in between. CDR1 and CDR2 (germline): SGHTA, FQGNSA. The CDR3: CASSLNSQGTIYF. CDR3 coding DNA: TGTGCCAGCAGCTTAAATTCCCAGGGCACCATATATTTT.

In this sample, this clone turned up a few times. This rearrangement joins TRBV2 to TRBJ2-6; 8 nucleotides match TRBD1. Germline V gene sequence: CDR1 SNHLY, CDR2 FYNNEI. J was trimmed by 0 bases and V by 4 bases; bases with no gene match: 17. This CDR3 spans 21 amino acids. CDR3 sequence: CASSGSDPRDRYFSGANVLTF. CDR3 bases: TGTGCCAGCAGTGGTTCGGACCCCCGGGACAGGTATTTCTCTGGGGCCAACGTCCTGACTTTC.

Comments on this clone: The junction departs from germline at one end; a sequencing error may be responsible. This chain links TRBV4-2 with TRBJ1-3; D remains unclear. In germline, CDR1 is LGHNA, CDR2 YNFKEQ. There are 14 residues in the CDR3. The DNA for the CDR3 is TGTGCCAGCAGCCAAGTTCTGAACGACGAGGGTCGGAATTTT. This translates into CASSQVLNDEGRNF.